This T cell receptor (beta chain) was identified in a study of Ad26.COV2.S vaccination and SARS-CoV-2 variants. Germline lookup yields CDR1 MDHEN and CDR2 SYDVKM. The CDR3 consists of 15 residues. V was pared by 6 bases and J by 6 bases, with 20 bases between. Clones were read by immunoSEQ multiplex PCR, and TCRdb kept only the in-frame ones, dropping some. The top ten clones hold approximately 2% of a sample with about 320,000 clones, 70% to 90% of them seen once. Treatment meaning: some 20 received Ad26.COV2.S at low or high dose, single or two shots; several received placebo; per-sample allocation not given. All samples were drawn on day 63, counting from the first vaccine or placebo injection.

The chain recombines TRBV28 with TRBJ1-2; a weak D match, TRBD1 (6 bases). This receptor was identified in a person aged 18-65 years who received the Ad26.COV2.S COVID-19 vaccine or a placebo. Sequenced material: peripheral blood, taken in a trial of Ad26.COV2.S vaccine versus placebo. The CDR3 spells CASSPYVRGANGYTF. The DNA of the CDR3 is TGTGCCAGCAGCCCCTACGTGCGGGGGGCGAATGGCTACACCTTC.